Following are 14 T cell receptor beta chains from one sample sequenced in a study of blood T cell repertoires in COVID-19. Only in-frame clones appear in the TCRdb table, and some are missing; sequencing was by immunoSEQ multiplex PCR. The sample records about 87,000 clones, around 87% being singletons. The material sequenced was peripheral blood. The origin of the receptors is a man aged 40-55 years with acute or convalescent COVID-19.

The chain links TRBV15 to TRBJ2-5; D is perhaps TRBD1 (6 bases). The germline gives CDR1 LNHNV, CDR2 YYDKDF (reference sequence). The V gene lost 0 bases and the J gene lost 5 bases, with 7 bases spanning the gap. The CDR3 is made up of 13 amino acids. The chain's CDR3 is CATSRDQGETQYF. In DNA, the CDR3 is TGTGCCACCAGCAGAGATCAGGGGGAGACCCAGTACTTC.

The rearrangement joins TRBV10-1 to TRBJ1-6; D remains ambiguous. CDR1 WNHNN and CDR2 SYGVQD come from the germline V gene (reference sequence). The CDR3 sequence is 14 residues long. The V end lost 6 bases, the J end lost 7 bases, and 13 bases lay between the germline ends. In DNA, the CDR3 is TGCGCCAGCAGACGCTCCCCCAGGAATTCACCCCTCCACTTT. Amino acid sequence: CASRRSPRNSPLHF.

This clone showed up just once. V and J are TRBV4-3 and TRBJ2-2; D perhaps matches TRBD2 (6 bases). The CDR3 has 17 amino acids. Germline values: CDR1 LGHNA, CDR2 YSLEER. Trimming pared 2 bases from V and 7 bases from J, leaving 20 bases between. Here the CDR3 DNA reads TGCGCCAGCAGCCAAACACGGGCGGGGTCGATGGTCGGGGAGCTGTTTTTT. Translation gives CASSQTRAGSMVGELFF.

This chain links TRBV5-1 with TRBJ2-1; D unclear. V was shortened by 0 bases and J by 7 bases, with 11 bases between the two germline ends. There are 14 residues in the CDR3. The germline CDR1 and CDR2 sequences are SGHRS and YFSETQ. As DNA, the CDR3 is TGCGCCAGCAGCTTGGTGGTTGGCAGGAATGAGCAGTTCTTC. It encodes CASSLVVGRNEQFF.

DNA for the CDR3: TGCGCCAGCAGCCAAGATTACGGGGAACACTATGGCTACACCTTC. This translates into CASSQDYGEHYGYTF. The chain couples TRBV4-3 to TRBJ1-2, with D unclear. CDR3 length equals 15 residues. Germline V gene lookup returns CDR1 LGHNA and CDR2 YSLEER. Trimming pared 0 bases from V and 3 bases from J, leaving 11 bases between.

The rearrangement joins TRBV5-1 to TRBJ2-3; the D gene is possibly TRBD2 (5 bases). Per germline, CDR1 SGHRS and CDR2 YFSETQ. Trimming stripped 4 bases from V and 3 bases from J, with 12 bases between. CDR3 size: 14 residues. This CDR3 is CASSIRDQTDTQYF. The CDR3 region has the DNA TGCGCCAGCAGCATCCGGGATCAGACAGATACGCAGTATTTT.

The V gene is TRBV15, the J gene TRBJ2-6, with D uncertain. The CDR3 covers 17 residues. The germline V and J ends were trimmed by 1 base and 0 bases, with 10 bases remaining between them. CDR1 is LNHNV, CDR2 YYDKDF, per germline (reference sequence). The CDR3 DNA follows: TGTGCCACCAGCAGAGCCTGGGCTGGCTCTGGGGCCAACGTCCTGACTTTC. It is translated as CATSRAWAGSGANVLTF.

The chain combines TRBV5-4 with TRBJ2-7; possibly TRBD2 for D (5 bases). CDR1 is SGHNT, CDR2 YYREEE, per germline (reference sequence). This CDR3 contains 14 residues. Trimming pared 3 bases from V and 3 bases from J, leaving 13 bases between. The CDR3 DNA reads TGTGCCAGCAGCTACGGACTTGCTCACTACGAGCAGTACTTC. Its translation: CASSYGLAHYEQYF.

The V call is TRBV15, the J call TRBJ2-1; 7 nucleotides agree with TRBD2. The V segment lost 3 bases and the J segment 5 bases; nucleotides outside the gene matches: 4. The CDR3 consists of 14 residues. Germline V lookup: CDR1 LNHNV, CDR2 YYDKDF (reference sequence). The CDR3 protein is CATSRGGIDNEQFF. The CDR3 DNA sequence: TGTGCCACCAGCAGGGGGGGGATCGACAATGAGCAGTTCTTC.

The chain carries TRBV7-8 and TRBJ1-2; D is uncertain. CDR1 SGHVS and CDR2 FQNEAQ come from the germline V gene. This CDR3 is built from 13 residues. V was clipped by 5 bases and J by 3 bases, with 10 bases between them. The CDR3 spells CASSAPGDYGYTF. The CDR3 nucleotides read TGTGCCAGCAGCGCTCCCGGGGACTATGGCTACACCTTC.

Concerning this clone itself: Lacking the conserved final phenylalanine or tryptophan, this CDR3 likely reflects a read error. The limits of the CDR3 on the DNA are not certain, so only TCRdb's listed CDR3 is given. V and J are TRBV5-1 and TRBJ2-7; whether TRBD1, the table's D call, matches the DNA was not checked. CDR1 and CDR2 (germline): SGHRS, YFSETQ. The CDR3 adds up to 13 amino acids, both ends counted. The CDR3: CASSAETGTGETI.

This chain links TRBV5-1 with TRBJ2-1; the match to TRBD2 covers 12 bases. There are 16 residues in the CDR3. The ends lost 2 bases at V and 5 bases at J; junction bases unmatched: 5. Germline V gene sequence: CDR1 SGHRS, CDR2 YFSETQ. Here the CDR3 DNA reads TGCGCCAGCAGCTTACCTCGGACTAGCGGGAACAATGAGCAGTTCTTC. Translating it yields CASSLPRTSGNNEQFF.

The chain couples TRBV7-3 to TRBJ2-3; TRBD1 aligns across 9 bases. Germline V gene data show CDR1 as SGHTA and CDR2 as FQGTGA. This CDR3 comprises 15 residues. The V gene end was trimmed by 2 bases and the J gene end by 6 bases; junction bases not matched to a gene: 6. The CDR3 spells CASSLEDRGFDTQYF. CDR3 nucleotide sequence: TGTGCCAGCAGCTTAGAGGACAGGGGTTTTGATACGCAGTATTTT.

V is TRBV4-3 and J is TRBJ2-3; a possible D gene is TRBD2 (6 bases). Per the germline V gene, CDR1 is LGHNA and CDR2 is YSLEER. CDR3 length equals 15 residues. The V and J ends lost 5 bases and 2 bases respectively, with 14 bases between them. CDR3 protein: CASSEVGGATDTQYF. The CDR3 DNA sequence: TGCGCCAGCAGCGAGGTTGGCGGGGCCACAGATACGCAGTATTTT.